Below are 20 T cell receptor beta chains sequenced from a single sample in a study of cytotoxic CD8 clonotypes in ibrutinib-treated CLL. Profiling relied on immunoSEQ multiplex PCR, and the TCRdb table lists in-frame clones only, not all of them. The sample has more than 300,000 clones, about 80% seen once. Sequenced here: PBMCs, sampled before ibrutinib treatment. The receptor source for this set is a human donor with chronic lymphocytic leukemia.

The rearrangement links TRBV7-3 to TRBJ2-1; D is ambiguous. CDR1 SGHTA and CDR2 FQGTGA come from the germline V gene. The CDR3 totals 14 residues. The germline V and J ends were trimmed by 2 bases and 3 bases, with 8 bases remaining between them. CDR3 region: CASSLDGSYNEQFF. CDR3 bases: TGTGCCAGCAGCTTAGACGGAAGCTACAATGAGCAGTTCTTC.

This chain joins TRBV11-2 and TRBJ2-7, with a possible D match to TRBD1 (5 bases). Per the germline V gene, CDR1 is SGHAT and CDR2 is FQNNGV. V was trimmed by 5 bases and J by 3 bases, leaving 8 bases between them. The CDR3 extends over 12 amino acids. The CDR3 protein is CASSPGHYEQYF. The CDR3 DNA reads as TGTGCCAGCAGCCCCGGACACTACGAGCAGTACTTC.

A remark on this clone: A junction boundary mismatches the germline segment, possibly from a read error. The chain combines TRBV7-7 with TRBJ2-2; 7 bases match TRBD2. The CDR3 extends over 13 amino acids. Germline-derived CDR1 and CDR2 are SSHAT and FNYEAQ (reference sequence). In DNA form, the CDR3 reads TGTGCTAGCAGCTTAGGACTAGGAGGGGAGCTGTTTTTT. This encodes CASSLGLGGELFF. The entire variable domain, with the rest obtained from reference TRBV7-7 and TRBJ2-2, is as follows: GAGVSQSPRYKVTKRGQDVTLRCDPISSHATLYWYQQALGQGPEFLTYFNYEAQPDKSGLPSDRFSAERPEGSISTLTIQRTEQRDSAMYRCASSLGLGGELFFGEGSRLTVL.

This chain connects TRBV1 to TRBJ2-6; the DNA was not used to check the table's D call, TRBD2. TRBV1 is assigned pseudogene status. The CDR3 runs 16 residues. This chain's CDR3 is CTSSQDRGSGANVLTF. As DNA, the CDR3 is TGCACCAGCAGCCAAGATCGGGGGAGTGGGGCCAACGTCCTGACTTTC.

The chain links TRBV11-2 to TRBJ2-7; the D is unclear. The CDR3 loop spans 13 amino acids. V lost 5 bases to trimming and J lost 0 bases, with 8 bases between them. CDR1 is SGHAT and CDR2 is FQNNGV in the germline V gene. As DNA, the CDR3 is TGTGCCAGCAGCCTAAGTCCCTCCTACGAGCAGTACTTC. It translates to CASSLSPSYEQYF. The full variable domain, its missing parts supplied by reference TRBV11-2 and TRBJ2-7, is EAGVAQSPRYKIIEKRQSVAFWCNPISGHATLYWYQQILGQGPKLLIQFQNNGVVDDSQLPKDRFSAERLKGVDSTLKIQPAKLEDSAVYLCASSLSPSYEQYFGPGTRLTVT.

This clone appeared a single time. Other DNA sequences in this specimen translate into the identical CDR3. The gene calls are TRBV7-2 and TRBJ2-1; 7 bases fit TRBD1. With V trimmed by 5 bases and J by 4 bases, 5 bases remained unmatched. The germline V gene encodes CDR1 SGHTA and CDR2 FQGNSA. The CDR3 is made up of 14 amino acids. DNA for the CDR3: TGTGCCAGCAGCCCCGGGACAGCGTACAATGAGCAGTTCTTC. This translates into CASSPGTAYNEQFF.

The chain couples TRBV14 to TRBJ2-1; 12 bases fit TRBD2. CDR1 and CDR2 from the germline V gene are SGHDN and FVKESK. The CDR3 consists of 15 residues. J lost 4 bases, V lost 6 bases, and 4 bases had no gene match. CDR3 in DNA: TGTGCCAGCAGGCTCGGACTAGCGGGGTACAATGAGCAGTTCTTC. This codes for CASRLGLAGYNEQFF.

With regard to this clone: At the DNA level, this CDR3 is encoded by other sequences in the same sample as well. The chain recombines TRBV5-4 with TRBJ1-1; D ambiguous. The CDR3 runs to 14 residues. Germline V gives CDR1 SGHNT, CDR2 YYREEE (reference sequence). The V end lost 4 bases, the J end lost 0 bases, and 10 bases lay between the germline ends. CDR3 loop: CASSPGRLNTEAFF. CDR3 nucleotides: TGTGCCAGCAGCCCCGGACGGTTGAACACTGAAGCTTTCTTT.

The CDR3 region has the DNA TGTGCCAGCAGCTTTCCCGGGAGAGAGCAGTTCTTC. Its translation: CASSFPGREQFF. The chain joins TRBV5-4 to TRBJ2-1; perhaps TRBD2 as D (6 bases). Looked up from germline, CDR1 is SGHNT and CDR2 is YYREEE (reference sequence). There are 12 residues in the CDR3. The ends were cut back, 2 bases at V and 10 bases at J, with 10 bases in the middle.

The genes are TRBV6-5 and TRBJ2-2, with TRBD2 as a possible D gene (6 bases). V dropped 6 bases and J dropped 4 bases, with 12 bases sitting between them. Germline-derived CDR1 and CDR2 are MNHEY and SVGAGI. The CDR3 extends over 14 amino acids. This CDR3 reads CASRRPLATGELFF. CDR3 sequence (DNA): TGTGCCAGCAGACGACCACTAGCCACCGGGGAGCTGTTTTTT.

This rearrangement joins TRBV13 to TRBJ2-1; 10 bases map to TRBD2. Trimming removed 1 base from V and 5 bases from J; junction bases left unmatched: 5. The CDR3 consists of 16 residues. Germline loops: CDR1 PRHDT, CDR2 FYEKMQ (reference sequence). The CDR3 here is CASSLAPSGSNNEQFF. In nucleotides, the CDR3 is TGTGCCAGCAGCTTAGCTCCTAGCGGGAGTAACAATGAGCAGTTCTTC.

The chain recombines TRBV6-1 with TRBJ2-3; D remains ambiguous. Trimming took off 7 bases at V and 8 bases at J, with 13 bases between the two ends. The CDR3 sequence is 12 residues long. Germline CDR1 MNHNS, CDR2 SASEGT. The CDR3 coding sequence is TGTGCCAGCACCCCCTCCGTTGGTACGCAGTATTTT. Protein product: CASTPSVGTQYF.

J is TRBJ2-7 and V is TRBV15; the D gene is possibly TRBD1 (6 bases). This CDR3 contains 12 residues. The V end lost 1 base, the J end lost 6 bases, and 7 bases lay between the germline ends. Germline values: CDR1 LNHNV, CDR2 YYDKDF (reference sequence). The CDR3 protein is CATSRVQGEQYF. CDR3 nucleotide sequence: TGTGCCACCAGCAGAGTACAGGGCGAGCAGTACTTC.

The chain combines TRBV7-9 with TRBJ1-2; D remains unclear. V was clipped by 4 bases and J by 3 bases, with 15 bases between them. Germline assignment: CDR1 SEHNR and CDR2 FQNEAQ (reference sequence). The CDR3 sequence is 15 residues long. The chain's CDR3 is CASSSQTRLHYGYTF. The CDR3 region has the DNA TGTGCCAGCAGCTCCCAGACACGTCTACACTATGGCTACACCTTC.

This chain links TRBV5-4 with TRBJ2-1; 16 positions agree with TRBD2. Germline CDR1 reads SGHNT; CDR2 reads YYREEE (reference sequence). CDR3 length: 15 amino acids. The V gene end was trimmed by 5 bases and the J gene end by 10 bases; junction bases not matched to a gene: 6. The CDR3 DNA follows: TGTGCCAGCAGAAATCCGGGACTAGCGGGAGGGGAGCAGTTCTTC. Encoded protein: CASRNPGLAGGEQFF.

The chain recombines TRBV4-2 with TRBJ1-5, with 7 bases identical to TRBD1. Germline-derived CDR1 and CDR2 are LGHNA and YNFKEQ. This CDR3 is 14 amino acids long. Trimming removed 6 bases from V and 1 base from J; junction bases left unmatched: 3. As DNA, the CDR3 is TGTGCCAGCAGACCGGGACAGAGCAATCAGCCCCAGCATTTT. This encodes CASRPGQSNQPQHF.

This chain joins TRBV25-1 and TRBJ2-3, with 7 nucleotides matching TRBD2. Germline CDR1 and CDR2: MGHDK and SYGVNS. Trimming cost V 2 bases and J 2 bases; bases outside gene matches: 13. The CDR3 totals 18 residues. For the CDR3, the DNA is TGTGCCAGCAGTGAAGGTTCTTGGGGGGGAATCCTCACAGATACGCAGTATTTT. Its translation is CASSEGSWGGILTDTQYF.

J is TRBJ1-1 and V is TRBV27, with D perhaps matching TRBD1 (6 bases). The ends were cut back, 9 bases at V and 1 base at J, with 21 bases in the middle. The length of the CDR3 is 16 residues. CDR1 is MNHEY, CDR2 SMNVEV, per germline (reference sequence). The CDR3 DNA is TGTGCCAGTCACCAAATCCAGACAGGCCCGAACACTGAAGCTTTCTTT. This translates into CASHQIQTGPNTEAFF.

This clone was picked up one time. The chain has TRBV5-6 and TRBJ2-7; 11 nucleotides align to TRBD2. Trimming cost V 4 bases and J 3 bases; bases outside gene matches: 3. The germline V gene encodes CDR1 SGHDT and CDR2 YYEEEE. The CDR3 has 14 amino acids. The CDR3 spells CASSRGTSGYEQYF. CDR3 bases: TGTGCCAGCAGCCGAGGGACTAGCGGCTACGAGCAGTACTTC.

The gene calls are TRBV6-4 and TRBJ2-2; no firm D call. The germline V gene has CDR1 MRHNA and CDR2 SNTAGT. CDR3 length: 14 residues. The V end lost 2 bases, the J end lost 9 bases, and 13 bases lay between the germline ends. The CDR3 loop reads CASSDPQSPRELFF. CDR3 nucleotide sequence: TGTGCCAGCAGTGACCCCCAATCGCCCAGGGAGCTGTTTTTT.